A single sample is the source of the 4 T cell receptor beta chains below, sequenced in a study of T cell repertoires in cytomegalovirus infection. TCRdb used MiXCR to reprocess the reads, holding one entry per CDR3 protein. The sample records 150,000 to 200,000 distinct CDR3 sequences, about 20% being singletons. Sequenced sample: PBMCs. These TCRs come from a human donor in good health (CMV status not recorded). Some clones in this sample may be carry-over from other donors' samples.

This clonotype was detected ten times or more. The chain combines TRBV7-8 with TRBJ2-1, with 8 bases identical to TRBD2. This CDR3 comprises 17 residues. Germline trimming cut 5 bases from V and 0 bases from J; bases unmatched to any gene: 9. Germline values: CDR1 SGHVS, CDR2 FQNEAQ. The CDR3 here is CASSPWASGSSYNEQFF. The CDR3, as DNA: TGTGCCAGCAGCCCCTGGGCGAGCGGGAGCTCCTACAATGAGCAGTTCTTC.

The chain links TRBV3-1 to TRBJ2-7; 7 bases line up with TRBD2. Germline assignment: CDR1 LGHDT and CDR2 YNNKEL (reference sequence). The CDR3 length is 14 residues. V was clipped by 4 bases and J by 1 base; unmatched bases: 4. CDR3 amino acids: CASSLQRESYEQYF. CDR3 sequence (DNA): TGTGCCAGCAGCCTTCAGCGGGAATCCTACGAGCAGTACTTC.

This clonotype has just a few counts. The V and J genes are TRBV5-1 and TRBJ1-1; D might be TRBD1 (5 bases). CDR3 length: 14 residues. Germline lookup yields CDR1 SGHRS and CDR2 YFSETQ. V was shortened by 4 bases and J by 1 base, with 11 bases between the two germline ends. Here the CDR3 reads CASSVDGANTEAFF. For the CDR3, the DNA is TGCGCCAGCAGCGTAGACGGGGCGAACACTGAAGCTTTCTTT.

The CDR3 nucleotides are TGTGCCAGCAGCTTGGGGCCCGGGCAGATCTTGGAGACCCAGTACTTC. Its protein is CASSLGPGQILETQYF. The genes are TRBV5-5 and TRBJ2-5, with D unclear. V lost 0 bases to trimming and J lost 5 bases, with 17 bases between them. Looked up from germline, CDR1 is SGHKS and CDR2 is YYEKEE (reference sequence). The CDR3 sequence is 16 residues long.